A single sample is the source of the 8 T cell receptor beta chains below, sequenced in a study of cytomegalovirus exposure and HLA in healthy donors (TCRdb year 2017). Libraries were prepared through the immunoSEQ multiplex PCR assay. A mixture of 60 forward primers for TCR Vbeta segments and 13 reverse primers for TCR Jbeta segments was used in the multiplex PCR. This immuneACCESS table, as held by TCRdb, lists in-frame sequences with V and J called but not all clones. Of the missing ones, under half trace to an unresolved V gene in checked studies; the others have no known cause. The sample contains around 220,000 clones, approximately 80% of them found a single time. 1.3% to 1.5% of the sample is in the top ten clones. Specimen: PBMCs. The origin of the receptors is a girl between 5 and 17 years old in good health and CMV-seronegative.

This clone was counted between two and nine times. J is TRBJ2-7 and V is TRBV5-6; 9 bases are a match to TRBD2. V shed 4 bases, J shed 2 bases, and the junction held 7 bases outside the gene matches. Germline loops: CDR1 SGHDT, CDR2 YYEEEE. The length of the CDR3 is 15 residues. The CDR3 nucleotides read TGTGCCAGCAGCCTGGGAGCGGGGGGCCCCTACGAGCAGTACTTC. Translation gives CASSLGAGGPYEQYF.

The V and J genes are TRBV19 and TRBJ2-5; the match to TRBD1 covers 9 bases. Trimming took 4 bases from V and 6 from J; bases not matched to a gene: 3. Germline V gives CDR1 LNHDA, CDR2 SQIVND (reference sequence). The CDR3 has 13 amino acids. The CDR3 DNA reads TGTGCCAGTAGTACCGGGACAGGGCAGACCCAGTACTTC. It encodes CASSTGTGQTQYF.

The CDR3 coding sequence is TGTGCCAGTCAGAACAGGGGGCGGTCCGCAGATACGCAGTATTTT. Translation gives CASQNRGRSADTQYF. The chain links TRBV19 to TRBJ2-3, with 9 nucleotides matching TRBD1. V lost 8 bases to trimming and J lost 4 bases; unmatched junction nucleotides: 10. This CDR3 spans 15 amino acids. From germline, CDR1 is LNHDA and CDR2 SQIVND (reference sequence).

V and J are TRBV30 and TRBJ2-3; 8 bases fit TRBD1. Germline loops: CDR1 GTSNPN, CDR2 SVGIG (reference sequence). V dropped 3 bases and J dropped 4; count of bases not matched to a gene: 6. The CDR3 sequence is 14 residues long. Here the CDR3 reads CAWSQGARADTQYF. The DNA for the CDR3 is TGTGCCTGGAGCCAGGGGGCTAGGGCAGATACGCAGTATTTT.

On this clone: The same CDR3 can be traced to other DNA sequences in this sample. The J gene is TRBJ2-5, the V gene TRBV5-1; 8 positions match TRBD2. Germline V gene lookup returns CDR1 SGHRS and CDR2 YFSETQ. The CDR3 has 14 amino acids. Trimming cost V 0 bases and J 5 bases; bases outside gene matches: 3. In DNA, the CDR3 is TGCGCCAGCAGCTTGGTCGGGGGGGCCGAGACCCAGTACTTC. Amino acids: CASSLVGGAETQYF.

DNA for the CDR3: TGTGCCAGCAGTGAATCGAGAGGGGACAGGGCAGGCTATGGCTACACCTTC. This codes for CASSESRGDRAGYGYTF. The V call is TRBV25-1, the J call TRBJ1-2; TRBD1 matches at 9 bases. The CDR3 consists of 17 residues. Trimming removed 1 base from V and 4 bases from J; junction bases left unmatched: 10. CDR1 and CDR2 from the germline V gene are MGHDK and SYGVNS.

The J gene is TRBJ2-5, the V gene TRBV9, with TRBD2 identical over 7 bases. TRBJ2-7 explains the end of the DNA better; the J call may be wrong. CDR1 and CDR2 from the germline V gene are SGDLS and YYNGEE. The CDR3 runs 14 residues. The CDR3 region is CASSVGGSSYEQYF. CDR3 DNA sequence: TGTGCCAGCAGCGTTGGCGGGAGCTCCTACGAGCAGTACTTC.

The CDR3 loop is CAWSPEGTSGMCEQFF. The DNA of the CDR3 is TGTGCCTGGAGTCCAGAGGGGACTAGCGGGATGTGTGAGCAGTTCTTC. The gene calls are TRBV30 and TRBJ2-1; 13 nucleotides agree with TRBD2. Looked up from germline, CDR1 is GTSNPN and CDR2 is SVGIG (reference sequence). The CDR3 is 16 amino acids. Germline trimming cut 2 bases from V and 9 bases from J; bases unmatched to any gene: 10. The full variable domain, with the rest looked up from reference TRBV30 and TRBJ2-1, is SQTIHQWPATLVQPVGSPLSLECTVEGTSNPNLYWYRQAAGRGLQLLFYSVGIGQISSEVPQNLSASRPQDRQFILSSKKLLLSDSGFYLCAWSPEGTSGMCEQFFGPGTRLTVL.